Listed below are T cell receptor beta chains from one sample, sequenced in a study of T-cell memory formation after mild COVID-19. TCRdb ran MiXCR on the 5' RACE reads and lists one entry per CDR3 protein. Of roughly 580,000 distinct CDR3 sequences in the sample, more than 15% were seen once. The specimen was PBMCs or a T cell subset sorted from them (not recorded which). The receptors come from an adult woman who had mild COVID-19 (a few samples of this study predate the infection). Cell type and time point are not known. CDR3s include the opening cysteine and the closing phenylalanine or tryptophan. The D gene is left open where the match is weak.

V gene	J gene	D gene	CDR3 protein
TRBV3-1	TRBJ2-7	-	CASSQHLYEQYF
TRBV24-1	TRBJ2-1	-	CATSDLSVGGEQFF
TRBV9	TRBJ1-6	-	CASSPNQGFGSPLHF
TRBV6-2/TRBV6-3	TRBJ2-2	-	CASSHGMTGELFF
TRBV4-1	TRBJ2-1	TRBD2	CASSQRTSGGKDEQFF
TRBV9	TRBJ1-2	-	CASSVDGGSGYTF
TRBV7-9	TRBJ1-1	-	CASSLVGRGTTEAFF
TRBV5-1	TRBJ2-1	-	CASSLSTAKPYNEQFF
TRBV4-3	TRBJ2-1	-	CASSPGYGPNEQFF
TRBV24-1	TRBJ2-3	-	CATSDLQTAGSTDTQYF
TRBV20-1	TRBJ2-3	-	CSARKNRAYTDTQYF
TRBV12-3/TRBV12-4	TRBJ2-1	-	CASSLQAGKTLWEQFF
TRBV7-9	TRBJ2-3	TRBD2	CASSPRLAGSTDTQYF
TRBV6-5	TRBJ2-3	-	CASSYLGPTDTQYF
TRBV20-1	TRBJ1-1	-	CSARDHLMGMDTEAFF
TRBV20-1	TRBJ2-7	-	CSAREGTGTYEQYF
TRBV4-2	TRBJ2-1	-	CASRADGSSYNEQFF
TRBV18	TRBJ2-7	-	CASSSTLASHEQYF
TRBV7-2	TRBJ1-1	-	CASSLMSRGTEAFF
TRBV7-2	TRBJ2-1	-	CASSSALLAARRGEQFF
TRBV4-1	TRBJ1-1	TRBD1	CASAGTGQGTEAFF
TRBV15	TRBJ2-7	TRBD1	CATSREQGAVDEQYF
TRBV12-3/TRBV12-4	TRBJ1-1	-	CASSLGRGFGNTEAFF
TRBV18	TRBJ2-2	-	CASSPSSGPGELFF
TRBV27	TRBJ2-7	-	CASRRSVYEQYF
TRBV4-1	TRBJ1-6	-	CASSQVGRGLSPLHF
TRBV19	TRBJ1-1	TRBD1	CASRTTGANEAFF
TRBV12-3/TRBV12-4	TRBJ2-6	TRBD1	CASSKNQGAAGANVLTF
TRBV5-1	TRBJ1-2	-	CASSLEAGGGGYTF
TRBV7-9	TRBJ1-2	-	CASSLPWTRTNTF
TRBV15	TRBJ2-1	-	CATSRPGLSSSEFF
TRBV19	TRBJ1-1	-	CASKQMNTEAFF
TRBV4-2	TRBJ2-1	TRBD2	CASSPSGRAWEQFF
TRBV19	TRBJ2-3	-	CASDKRRGADTQYF
TRBV29-1	TRBJ1-4	-	CSVDSNPPGEKLFF
TRBV7-6	TRBJ1-1	TRBD1	CASSTQGGLNTEAFF
TRBV12-3/TRBV12-4	TRBJ2-2	-	CASSLEIANTGELFF
TRBV12-3/TRBV12-4	TRBJ2-3	-	CASSLTQGGSGTQYF
TRBV4-1	TRBJ2-7	-	CASSQPGTSYEQYF
TRBV18	TRBJ2-5	TRBD1	CASSLDRGNQETQYF
TRBV5-1	TRBJ2-5	-	CASSGPKNQETQYF
TRBV5-1	TRBJ2-7	TRBD2	CASSLVTSGTYEQYF
TRBV5-1	TRBJ2-1	-	CASSRDGSSYNEQFF
TRBV20-1	TRBJ2-5	-	CSARSRDSPQETQYF
TRBV12-3/TRBV12-4	TRBJ2-7	-	CASSFDRYEQYF
TRBV5-1	TRBJ2-2	TRBD1	CASSLDGQEAYTGELFF
TRBV18	TRBJ2-4	-	CASSPGIAKNIQYF
TRBV11-2	TRBJ2-1	TRBD2	CASSKGLAGGGEQFF
TRBV7-3	TRBJ2-2	TRBD1	CASSQNRGRSGGELFF
TRBV6-5	TRBJ1-4	-	CASSYSSGFQNLFF
TRBV7-9	TRBJ2-7	TRBD1	CASSLGDQGDYEQYF
TRBV12-3/TRBV12-4	TRBJ2-6	TRBD1	CASNDFRGPGANVLTF
TRBV5-1	TRBJ2-5	-	CASSGQGTYQETQYF
TRBV20-1	TRBJ2-7	TRBD1	CSAWIWDRAEGEQYF